This T cell receptor beta chain was obtained from a study of OX40 agonist ivuxolimab in advanced cancers. Turning to the study itself: Age averaged around 59 years (range about 23 to 80), and roughly 80% were male. Participants could have had prior anti-PD-1, anti-PD-L1 or anti-CTLA-4 therapy, and about 40% had some.

TCRdb keeps only in-frame clones here, not all; method: immunoSEQ multiplex PCR. The table records tens of thousands of clones, more than 65% of them present only once. This CDR3 is built from 13 residues. V was cut by 5 bases and J by 2 bases, with 10 bases left in between. Germline V lookup: CDR1 SGHVS, CDR2 FQNEAQ. The study sampled blood at baseline, cycle 4 day 1, and cycle 7 day 1. This receptor was identified in an adult with an advanced solid tumor such as melanoma, head and neck, liver or kidney cancer. The chain recombines TRBV7-8 with TRBJ2-7; no clear D gene. The sequences come from CD4+ or CD8+ T cells sorted from blood, collected in a trial of the OX40 agonist ivuxolimab. CDR3 sequence (DNA): TGTGCCAGCAGCGAAGGTCAGGCCTACGAGCAGTACTTC. Residues: CASSEGQAYEQYF.